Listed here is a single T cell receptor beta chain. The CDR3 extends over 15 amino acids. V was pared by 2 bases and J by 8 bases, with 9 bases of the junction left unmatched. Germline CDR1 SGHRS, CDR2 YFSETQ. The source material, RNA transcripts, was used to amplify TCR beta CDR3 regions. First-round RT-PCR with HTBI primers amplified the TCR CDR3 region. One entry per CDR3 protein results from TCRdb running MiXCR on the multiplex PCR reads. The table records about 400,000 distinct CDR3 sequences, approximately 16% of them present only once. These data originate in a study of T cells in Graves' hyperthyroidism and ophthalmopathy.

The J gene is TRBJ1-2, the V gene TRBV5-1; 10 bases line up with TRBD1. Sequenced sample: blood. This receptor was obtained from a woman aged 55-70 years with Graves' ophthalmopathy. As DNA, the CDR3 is TGCGCCAGCAGCTTTCCGGGACAGGGGTTTCGGGGCTACACCTTC. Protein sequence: CASSFPGQGFRGYTF.